Presented here are 18 T cell receptor beta chains from one specimen sequenced in a study of T cells in localized non-small cell lung cancer. Only in-frame clones appear in the TCRdb table, and some are missing; sequencing was by immunoSEQ multiplex PCR. Of 25,000 to 30,000 clones in the sample, approximately 83% are singletons; the top ten hold approximately 4.9%. The material sequenced was peripheral blood mononuclear cells, taken before any cancer treatment. Receptor source: a man aged 35 to 70 with stage III lung adenocarcinoma.

The chain uses TRBV7-3 and TRBJ2-5; D is perhaps TRBD1 or TRBD2 (5 bases each). CDR1 is SGHTA, CDR2 FQGTGA, per germline. V lost 3 bases, J lost 5 bases, and 10 bases lay in between. This CDR3 is 13 amino acids long. The CDR3 DNA follows: TGTGCCAGCAGCTTCCAGGGACGGGAGACCCAGTACTTC. Translated, it gives CASSFQGRETQYF.

V is TRBV28 and J is TRBJ2-7; 8 positions match TRBD1. Trimming took 6 bases from V and 3 from J; bases not matched to a gene: 4. Germline V CDR1 and CDR2: MDHEN, SYDVKM. The CDR3 sequence is 13 residues long. The CDR3 coding sequence is TGTGCCAGCAGGCAAGACAGGGGCTACGAGCAGTACTTC. Translation: CASRQDRGYEQYF.

The chain recombines TRBV6-5 with TRBJ2-7; 10 bases match TRBD1. Trimming at V came to 0 bases and at J to 2 bases, leaving 1 base not matched to a gene. Germline V gene lookup returns CDR1 MNHEY and CDR2 SVGAGI. The CDR3 length is 15 residues. CDR3 residues: CASSYSGQGAYEQYF. CDR3 bases: TGTGCCAGCAGTTACTCCGGACAGGGGGCCTACGAGCAGTACTTC.

The chain combines TRBV6-5 with TRBJ2-7, with TRBD2 matching 8 bases. The CDR3 sequence is 16 residues long. In germline, CDR1 is MNHEY, CDR2 SVGAGI. Losses at the gene ends were 0 bases for V and 3 bases for J; bases not matched to a gene: 7. DNA of the CDR3: TGTGCCAGCAGTTACTCGAGGGGACTAGGGGACTACGAGCAGTACTTC. Translating gives CASSYSRGLGDYEQYF.

The chain is built from TRBV7-9 and TRBJ2-3; no clear D. In germline, CDR1 is SEHNR, CDR2 FQNEAQ (reference sequence). V lost 2 bases and J 5 bases, leaving 5 bases between the germline ends. The CDR3 totals 12 residues. The CDR3 DNA reads as TGTGCCAGCAGCTTAAGCGTAGATACGCAGTATTTT. Amino acid sequence: CASSLSVDTQYF.

J is TRBJ2-7 and V is TRBV20-1, with D tentatively TRBD1 or TRBD2 (6 bases each). CDR1 and CDR2 (germline): DFQATT, SNEGSKA (reference sequence). The V end lost 6 bases, the J end lost 12 bases, and 15 bases lay between the germline ends. The CDR3 is made up of 10 amino acids. CDR3 protein: CSAGGGHSYV. For the CDR3, the DNA is TGCAGTGCGGGGGGCGGACACTCGTACGTC.

The chain employs TRBV27 and TRBJ2-1; possible D gene TRBD2, 5 bases. Germline V gene sequence: CDR1 MNHEY, CDR2 SMNVEV (reference sequence). With 3 bases removed from V and 6 bases from J, the gap between germline ends came to 9 bases. The CDR3 is made up of 13 amino acids. Here the CDR3 reads CASSFPGSNEQFF. The CDR3 DNA reads TGTGCCAGCAGTTTCCCGGGAAGCAATGAGCAGTTCTTC.

The rearrangement joins TRBV11-2 to TRBJ2-7, with 7 bases fitting TRBD2. The CDR3 is 15 residues long. The ends lost 2 bases at V and 9 bases at J; junction bases unmatched: 13. The germline CDR1 and CDR2 sequences are SGHAT and FQNNGV. The CDR3 region has the DNA TGTGCCAGCAGCTTAACCCCCCGGGAGGCTCGGGTGCAGTACTTC. Translating gives CASSLTPREARVQYF.

This chain joins TRBV4-1 and TRBJ1-6; D might be TRBD1 (6 bases). Germline loops: CDR1 MGHRA, CDR2 YSYEKL. Deletions cut 4 bases from V and 7 bases from J, with 20 bases between. This CDR3 has 17 amino acids. CDR3 residues: CASSRNLGGQSNSPLHF. Here the CDR3 DNA reads TGCGCCAGCAGCCGGAACCTAGGAGGACAGTCAAATTCACCCCTCCACTTT.

V gene TRBV21-1 combines with J gene TRBJ2-1; TRBD1, the D gene given by the table, was not confirmed from the DNA. TRBV21-1 is tagged as a pseudogene. The CDR3 spans 16 residues. CDR3 bases: TGTGCCAGCACCCCCCCCAGACAGGGGCTTTACAATGAGCAGTTCTTC. Its translation is CASTPPRQGLYNEQFF.

The chain has TRBV11-1 and TRBJ2-7; maybe TRBD2 (5 bases). Trimming stripped 4 bases from V and 5 bases from J, with 15 bases between. From germline, CDR1 is SGHAT and CDR2 FQDESV (reference sequence). The CDR3 covers 14 residues. CDR3 residues: CASSWSPTGNEQYF. Written as DNA, the CDR3 is TGTGCCAGCAGCTGGTCTCCGACGGGGAACGAGCAGTACTTC.

The genes are TRBV11-2 and TRBJ2-2; unclear D gene. V lost 3 bases and J lost 4, with 15 bases in between. Germline loops: CDR1 SGHAT, CDR2 FQNNGV. The CDR3 covers 16 residues. The CDR3 DNA is TGTGCCAGCAGCTTGGGAACTGTGGGTATCACCGGGGAGCTGTTTTTT. Protein sequence: CASSLGTVGITGELFF.

The rearrangement links TRBV7-9 to TRBJ2-3; 10 nucleotides agree with TRBD1. There are 15 residues in the CDR3. V was pared by 5 bases and J by 6 bases, with 8 bases of the junction left unmatched. CDR1 is SEHNR, CDR2 FQNEAQ, per germline (reference sequence). This chain's CDR3 is CASSPGTGVADTQYF. In nucleotides, the CDR3 is TGTGCCAGCAGCCCCGGGACAGGGGTGGCCGATACGCAGTATTTT.

V usage is TRBV6-1 and J usage is TRBJ2-3; 7 nucleotides align to TRBD2. V trimming: 5 bases; J trimming: 8 bases; junction bases outside the gene matches: 13. The CDR3 is 15 amino acids. Per the germline V gene, CDR1 is MNHNS and CDR2 is SASEGT. CDR3 residues: CASSSPSSGAGTQYF. The CDR3 DNA reads as TGTGCCAGCAGTTCCCCGTCTAGCGGTGCGGGTACGCAGTATTTT.

Details on this clone: The sample has other DNA sequences that encode this CDR3 too. The J gene is TRBJ2-5, the V gene TRBV5-1, with TRBD2 identical over 10 bases. The length of the CDR3 is 14 residues. The V gene's germline CDR1 is SGHRS and CDR2 YFSETQ. J gave up 5 bases and V 0 bases, and 1 base lay outside the gene matches. The CDR3 sequence is CASSLELAGETQYF. CDR3 DNA sequence: TGCGCCAGCAGCTTGGAACTAGCGGGGGAGACCCAGTACTTC.

This clone appeared a single time. The chain uses TRBV4-1 and TRBJ2-5; tentatively, D is TRBD1 (5 bases). V was cut by 0 bases and J by 9 bases, with 17 bases left in between. The CDR3 is 15 amino acids. Germline-derived CDR1 and CDR2 are MGHRA and YSYEKL. The CDR3: CASSQDLDPGWAQYF. The CDR3, as DNA: TGCGCCAGCAGCCAAGATCTGGACCCAGGGTGGGCCCAGTACTTC.

This chain connects TRBV5-8 to TRBJ1-4; D perhaps matches TRBD1 (6 bases). The V and J ends lost 4 bases and 2 bases respectively, with 12 bases between them. Per the germline V gene, CDR1 is SGHTS and CDR2 is YDEGEE. This CDR3 contains 15 residues. The CDR3 loop reads CASSGSTGTNEKLFF. The CDR3 nucleotides are TGTGCCAGCAGCGGATCCACAGGGACTAATGAAAAACTGTTTTTT.

The chain couples TRBV13 to TRBJ1-3, with D perhaps TRBD1 (6 bases). The CDR3 consists of 15 residues. V lost 6 bases and J 0 bases, leaving 12 bases between the germline ends. Germline CDR1 reads PRHDT; CDR2 reads FYEKMQ (reference sequence). The DNA of the CDR3 is TGTGCCAGCAGGAAAGGACAGAACTCTGGAAACACCATATATTTT. Protein: CASRKGQNSGNTIYF.